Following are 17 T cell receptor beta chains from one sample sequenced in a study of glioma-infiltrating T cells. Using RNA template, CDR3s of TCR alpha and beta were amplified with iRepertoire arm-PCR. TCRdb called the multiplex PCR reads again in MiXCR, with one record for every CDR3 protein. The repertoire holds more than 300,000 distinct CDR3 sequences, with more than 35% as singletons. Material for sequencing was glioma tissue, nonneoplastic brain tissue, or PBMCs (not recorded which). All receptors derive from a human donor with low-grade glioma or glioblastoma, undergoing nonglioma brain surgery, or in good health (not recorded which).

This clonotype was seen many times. CDR3 residues: CSARDTGTGDSGNTIYF. CDR3 DNA sequence: TGCAGTGCTAGAGATACCGGGACAGGGGATTCTGGAAACACCATATATTTT. The chain carries TRBV20-1 and TRBJ1-3; 10 bases are a match to TRBD1. CDR1 and CDR2 from the germline V gene are DFQATT and SNEGSKA (reference sequence). The ends lost 0 bases at V and 1 base at J; junction bases unmatched: 6. The CDR3 totals 17 residues.

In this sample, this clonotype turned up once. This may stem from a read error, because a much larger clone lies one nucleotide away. The CDR3 DNA follows: TGTGCCACCAGCAGAGATCCGACTAGCTCCTACAATGAGCAGTTCTTC. It encodes CATSRDPTSSYNEQFF. The gene calls are TRBV15 and TRBJ2-1, with D possibly TRBD2 on 6 matching bases. The V and J ends lost 0 bases and 0 bases respectively, with 9 bases between them. This CDR3 spans 16 amino acids. Germline V gene sequence: CDR1 LNHNV, CDR2 YYDKDF (reference sequence).

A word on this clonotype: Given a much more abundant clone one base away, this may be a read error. Here the CDR3 reads CASSPETQYF. CDR3 coding DNA: TGTGCCAGCAGTCCGGAGACCCAGTACTTC. The chain has TRBV2 and TRBJ2-5; D not certain. The CDR3 extends over 10 amino acids. Germline assignment: CDR1 SNHLY and CDR2 FYNNEI. The germline V and J ends were trimmed by 5 bases and 5 bases, with 3 bases remaining between them.

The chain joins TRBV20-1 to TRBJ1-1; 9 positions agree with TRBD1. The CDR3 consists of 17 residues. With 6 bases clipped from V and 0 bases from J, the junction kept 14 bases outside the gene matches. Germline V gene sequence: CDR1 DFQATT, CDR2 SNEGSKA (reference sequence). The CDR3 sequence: CSARPGTGTTLNTEAFF. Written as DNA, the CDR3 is TGCAGTGCCCGGCCCGGGACAGGGACTACCTTGAACACTGAAGCTTTCTTT.

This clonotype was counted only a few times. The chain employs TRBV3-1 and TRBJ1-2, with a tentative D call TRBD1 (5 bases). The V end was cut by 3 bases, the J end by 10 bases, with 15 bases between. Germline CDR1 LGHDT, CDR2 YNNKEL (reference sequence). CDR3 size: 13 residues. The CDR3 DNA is TGTGCCAGCAGCCACCTTACGGGGCGAACCTACACCTTC. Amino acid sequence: CASSHLTGRTYTF.

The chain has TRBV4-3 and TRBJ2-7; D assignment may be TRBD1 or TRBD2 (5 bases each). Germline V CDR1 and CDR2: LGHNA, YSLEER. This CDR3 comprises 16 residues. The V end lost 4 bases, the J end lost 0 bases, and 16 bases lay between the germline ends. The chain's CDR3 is CASSRHGDGSSYEQYF. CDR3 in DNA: TGCGCCAGCAGCCGACATGGGGACGGAAGCTCCTACGAGCAGTACTTC.

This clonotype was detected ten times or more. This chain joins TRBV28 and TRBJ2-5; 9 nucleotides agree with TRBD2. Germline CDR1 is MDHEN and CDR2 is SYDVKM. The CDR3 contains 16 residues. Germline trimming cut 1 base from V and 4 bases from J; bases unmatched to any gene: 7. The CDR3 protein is CASSLFGGRARETQYF. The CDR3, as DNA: TGTGCCAGCAGTTTATTCGGCGGGAGGGCTAGAGAGACCCAGTACTTC.

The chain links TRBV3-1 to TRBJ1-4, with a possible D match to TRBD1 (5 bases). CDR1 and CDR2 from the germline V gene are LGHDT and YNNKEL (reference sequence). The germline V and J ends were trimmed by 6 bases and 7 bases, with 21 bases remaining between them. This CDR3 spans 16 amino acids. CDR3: CASRPAVGRVGEKLFF. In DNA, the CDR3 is TGTGCCAGCAGGCCGGCCGTGGGACGGGTCGGTGAAAAACTGTTTTTT.

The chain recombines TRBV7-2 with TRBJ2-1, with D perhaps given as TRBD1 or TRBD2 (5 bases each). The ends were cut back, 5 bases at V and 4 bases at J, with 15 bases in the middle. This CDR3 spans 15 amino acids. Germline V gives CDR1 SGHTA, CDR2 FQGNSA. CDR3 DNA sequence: TGTGCCAGCAGCCTAGGGGCTAGCTTATACAATGAGCAGTTCTTC. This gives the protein CASSLGASLYNEQFF.

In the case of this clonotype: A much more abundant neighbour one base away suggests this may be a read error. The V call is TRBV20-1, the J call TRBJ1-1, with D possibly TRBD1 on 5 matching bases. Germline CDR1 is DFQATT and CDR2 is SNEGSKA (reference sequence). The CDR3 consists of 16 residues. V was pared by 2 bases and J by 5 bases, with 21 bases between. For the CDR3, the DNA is TGCAGTGCTAGACCTCTCTTGGACGGGGAGGGGACTGAAGCTTTCTTT. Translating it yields CSARPLLDGEGTEAFF.

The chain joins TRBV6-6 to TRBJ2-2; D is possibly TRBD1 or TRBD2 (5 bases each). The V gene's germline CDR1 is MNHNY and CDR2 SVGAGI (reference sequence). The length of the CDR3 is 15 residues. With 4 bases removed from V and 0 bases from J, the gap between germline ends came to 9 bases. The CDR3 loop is CASSWDAANTGELFF. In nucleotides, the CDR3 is TGTGCCAGCAGTTGGGACGCCGCGAACACCGGGGAGCTGTTTTTT.

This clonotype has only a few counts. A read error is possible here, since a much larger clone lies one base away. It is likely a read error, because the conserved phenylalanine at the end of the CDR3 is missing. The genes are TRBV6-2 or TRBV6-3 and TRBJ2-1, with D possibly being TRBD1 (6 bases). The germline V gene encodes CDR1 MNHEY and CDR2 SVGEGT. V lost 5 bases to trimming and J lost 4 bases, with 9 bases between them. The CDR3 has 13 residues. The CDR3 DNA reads TGTGCCAGCAGTGCACAGGGTTACAATGAGCAGTTCTTA. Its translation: CASSAQGYNEQFL.

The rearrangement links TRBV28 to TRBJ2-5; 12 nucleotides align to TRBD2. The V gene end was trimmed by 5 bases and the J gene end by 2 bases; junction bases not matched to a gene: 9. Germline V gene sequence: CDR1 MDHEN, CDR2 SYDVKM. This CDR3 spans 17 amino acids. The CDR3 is CASSHLWTSGIQETQYF. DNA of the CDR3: TGTGCCAGCAGTCACCTTTGGACTAGCGGGATTCAAGAGACCCAGTACTTC. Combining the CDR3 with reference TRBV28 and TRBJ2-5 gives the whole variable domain DVKVTQSSRYLVKRTGEKVFLECVQDMDHENMFWYRQDPGLGLRLIYFSYDVKMKEKGDIPEGYSVSREKKERFSLILESASTNQTSMYLCASSHLWTSGIQETQYFGPGTRLLVL.

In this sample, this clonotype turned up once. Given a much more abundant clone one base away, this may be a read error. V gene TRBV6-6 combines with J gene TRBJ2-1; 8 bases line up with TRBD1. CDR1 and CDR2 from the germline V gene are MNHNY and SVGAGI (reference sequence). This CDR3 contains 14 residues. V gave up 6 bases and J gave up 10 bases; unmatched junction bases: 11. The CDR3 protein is CASSRTGTQGEQFF. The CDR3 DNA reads TGTGCCAGCAGCAGGACAGGGACTCAAGGGGAGCAGTTCTTC.

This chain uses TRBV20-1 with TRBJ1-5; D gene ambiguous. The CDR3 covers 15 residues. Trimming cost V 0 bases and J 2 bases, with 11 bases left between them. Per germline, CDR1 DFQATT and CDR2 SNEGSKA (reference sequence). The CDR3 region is CSARDIWAGNQPQHF. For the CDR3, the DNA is TGCAGTGCTAGAGATATTTGGGCAGGCAATCAGCCCCAGCATTTT.

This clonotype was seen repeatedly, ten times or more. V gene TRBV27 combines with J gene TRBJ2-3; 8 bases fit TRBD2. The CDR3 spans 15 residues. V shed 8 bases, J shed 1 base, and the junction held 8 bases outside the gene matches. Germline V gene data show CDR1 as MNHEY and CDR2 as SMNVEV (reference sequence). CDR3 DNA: TGTGCCAGCTGCCCTGTGACTAGCGGCACAGATACGCAGTATTTT. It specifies CASCPVTSGTDTQYF.

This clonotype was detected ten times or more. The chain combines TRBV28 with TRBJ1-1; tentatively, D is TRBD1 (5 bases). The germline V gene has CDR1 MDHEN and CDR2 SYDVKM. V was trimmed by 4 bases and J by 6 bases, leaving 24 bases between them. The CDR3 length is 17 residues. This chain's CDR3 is CASSSPYRGGTWAEAFF. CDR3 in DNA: TGTGCCAGCAGTTCCCCCTACCGTGGGGGGACCTGGGCTGAAGCTTTCTTT.